Included here is one T cell receptor beta chain sequence, with context. Germline assignment: CDR1 LGHNA and CDR2 YNFKEQ. V was clipped by 3 bases and J by 1 base; unmatched bases: 5. The CDR3 spans 15 residues. This sample was taken from a study of blood T cell repertoires in COVID-19. About the study: Italy, Spain and the United States were the sources of the convalescent and acute COVID-19 samples. Sources were T cells, B-cell-depleted T cells, or PBMCs; the material itself was cDNA or gDNA.

Original methodology: Amplified reference gene primers provided the basis for estimating nucleated cell counts. Produced via immunoSEQ multiplex PCR; TCRdb's table is partial and in-frame only. The DNA was the basis for D and trimming; V, J and clone size are from that table. The data contain fewer than 300,000 clones, around 87% of them singletons. What was sequenced was peripheral blood. The clonotype originates from a woman aged 40 to 50 who had recovered from COVID-19. The chain recombines TRBV4-2 with TRBJ2-5, with 7 bases identical to TRBD2. In nucleotides, the CDR3 is TGTGCCAGCAGCCATCACGCGGGGGTCCAAGAGACCCAGTACTTC. Protein sequence: CASSHHAGVQETQYF.